The 27 T cell receptor beta chains presented below share a single source sample, sequenced in a study of blood T cells in healthy people across ages. The use of a sample-barcoded 5' primer and a J-beta primer mix characterized a second PCR of roughly 6 to 11 cycles. TCRdb re-analysed the 5' RACE reads in MiXCR, keeping a single row per CDR3 protein. The sample includes fewer than 750,000 distinct CDR3 sequences, approximately 52% of them seen just once. The sample comprised blood. Receptor source: a woman aged 80 or over in good health.

The chain carries TRBV5-1 and TRBJ2-5; a possible D gene is TRBD1 (5 bases). Looked up from germline, CDR1 is SGHRS and CDR2 is YFSETQ. The V end was cut by 4 bases, the J end by 3 bases, with 10 bases between. The CDR3 is 13 residues long. The CDR3 sequence is CASSLDNEETQYF. DNA of the CDR3: TGCGCCAGCAGCCTGGACAATGAAGAGACCCAGTACTTC.

Ten or more counts support this clonotype. CDR3 coding DNA: TGTGCCAGCAGTAACAACCGTGCAGATGGCTACACCTTC. It yields the protein CASSNNRADGYTF. The chain is built from TRBV27 and TRBJ1-2; D gene unclear. Germline-derived CDR1 and CDR2 are MNHEY and SMNVEV (reference sequence). The V end lost 5 bases, the J end lost 6 bases, and 13 bases lay between the germline ends. The CDR3 sequence is 13 residues long.

In this sample, this clonotype turned up a few times. Given a much more abundant clone one base away, this may be a read error. For the CDR3, the DNA is TGTGCCATCAGTGCGGGGGACACAGATACGCAGTATTTT. Residues: CAISAGDTDTQYF. The chain links TRBV10-3 to TRBJ2-3, with D perhaps matching TRBD2 (6 bases). Germline V gives CDR1 ENHRY, CDR2 SYGVKD. Trimming took 4 bases from V and 2 from J, leaving 7 bases between them. This CDR3 is 13 amino acids long.

This chain links TRBV4-2 with TRBJ2-2; D possibly matches TRBD1 or TRBD2 (6 bases each). This CDR3 comprises 14 residues. V dropped 8 bases and J dropped 5 bases, with 15 bases sitting between them. Germline CDR1 LGHNA, CDR2 YNFKEQ. The CDR3 here is CASGFRGTTGELFF. The CDR3, as DNA: TGTGCCAGCGGTTTTAGGGGGACTACCGGGGAGCTGTTTTTT.

The rearrangement links TRBV7-2 to TRBJ2-5, with a weak D call TRBD1 (6 bases). The better agreement between TRBJ2-7 and the DNA end casts doubt on the J call. Per the germline V gene, CDR1 is SGHTA and CDR2 is FQGNSA. The CDR3 spans 14 residues. CDR3 region: CASSLPNRAYEQYF. In nucleotides, the CDR3 is TGTGCCAGCAGCTTACCGAACAGGGCCTACGAGCAGTACTTC.

V and J are TRBV2 and TRBJ2-3; D possibly corresponds to TRBD2 (5 bases). Germline CDR1 and CDR2: SNHLY and FYNNEI. The V gene lost 6 bases and the J gene lost 14 bases, with 15 bases spanning the gap. The CDR3 sequence is 11 residues long. The CDR3 region is CASRQAGEGYF. CDR3 coding DNA: TGTGCCAGCAGACAAGCAGGCGAGGGGTATTTT.

The gene calls are TRBV20-1 and TRBJ1-5; no clear D. The CDR3 covers 11 residues. The germline CDR1 and CDR2 sequences are DFQATT and SNEGSKA (reference sequence). Trimming stripped 0 bases from V and 12 bases from J, with 9 bases between. The chain's CDR3 is CSARDLSLQHF. The CDR3 DNA reads as TGCAGTGCTAGAGATCTGTCACTCCAGCATTTT.

Points on this clonotype: A much more abundant neighbour one base away suggests this may be a read error. The chain joins TRBV6-1 to TRBJ1-6; D might be TRBD1 (6 bases). Trimming shortened V by 4 bases and J by 0 bases, and 10 bases separated the two germline ends. The CDR3 totals 16 residues. Germline values: CDR1 MNHNS, CDR2 SASEGT. As DNA, the CDR3 is TGTGCCAGCAGTGGGACAGCGGGCTCCTATAATTCACCCCTCCACTTT. It specifies CASSGTAGSYNSPLHF.

The table lists this clonotype with a few counts. This may be a read error: a much more frequent sequence differs by one nucleotide. The chain uses TRBV5-1 and TRBJ1-2, with 7 bases lining up with TRBD1. This CDR3 spans 14 amino acids. CDR1 is SGHRS and CDR2 is YFSETQ in the germline V gene. J was trimmed by 4 bases and V by 4 bases; bases with no gene match: 7. CDR3 amino acids: CASSVQGQTYGYTF. The CDR3 nucleotides are TGCGCCAGCAGCGTCCAGGGACAGACCTATGGCTACACCTTC.

There are a few counts of this clonotype. The rearrangement links TRBV5-1 to TRBJ1-6; tentative D call: TRBD1 (5 bases). The CDR3 runs 15 residues. V lost 4 bases and J lost 9, with 17 bases in between. The germline V gene has CDR1 SGHRS and CDR2 YFSETQ. The CDR3 DNA reads TGCGCCAGCAGCCGGAATGTCCAGGGAGGTTCACCCCTCCACTTT. It translates to CASSRNVQGGSPLHF.

This chain joins TRBV7-6 and TRBJ2-4; the D is unclear. Trimming shortened V by 4 bases and J by 1 base, and 14 bases separated the two germline ends. The CDR3 extends over 16 amino acids. Germline CDR1 and CDR2: SGHVS and FNYEAQ. The CDR3, as DNA: TGTGCCAGCAGCTGGAGACAAAATGGGGCCAAAAACATTCAGTACTTC. Translating it yields CASSWRQNGAKNIQYF.

The gene calls are TRBV2 and TRBJ2-7, with D tentatively TRBD1 (6 bases). CDR1 SNHLY and CDR2 FYNNEI come from the germline V gene. Trimming cost V 2 bases and J 4 bases, with 12 bases left between them. The CDR3 has 14 amino acids. CDR3 amino acids: CASSEFGQGYEQYF. CDR3 in DNA: TGTGCCAGCAGTGAATTTGGTCAGGGGTACGAGCAGTACTTC.

V is TRBV30 and J is TRBJ2-5; perhaps TRBD2 as D (7 bases). TRBJ2-7 explains the end of the DNA better; the J call may be wrong. This CDR3 is 12 amino acids long. From germline, CDR1 is GTSNPN and CDR2 SVGIG (reference sequence). The CDR3 coding sequence is TGTGCCTGGTGGGCGGGGGCGCTCGAGCAGTACTTC. Translation: CAWWAGALEQYF.

Comments on this clonotype: A much bigger clone sits one base away, suggesting this may be a read error. This chain connects TRBV6-5 to TRBJ2-1; TRBD2 agrees at 11 bases. The CDR3 runs 15 residues. Germline CDR1 is MNHEY and CDR2 is SVGAGI. In nucleotides, the CDR3 is TGTGCCGGCAGTTACTCGAGTAGCGGGGGGGCCGGGCAGTTCTTC. This encodes CAGSYSSSGGAGQFF.

This clonotype was detected only a few times. The rearrangement uses TRBV28 and TRBJ1-5; the D is unclear. V lost 9 bases and J 0 bases, leaving 9 bases between the germline ends. The length of the CDR3 is 13 residues. CDR1 and CDR2 from the germline V gene are MDHEN and SYDVKM. The CDR3 region is CASDWGSNQPQHF. The DNA for the CDR3 is TGTGCCAGTGACTGGGGTAGCAATCAGCCCCAGCATTTT.

A few counts support this clonotype. This chain's CDR3 is CASGRTSDYEQYF. The CDR3 DNA is TGTGCCAGCGGCAGGACTAGCGACTACGAGCAGTACTTC. The chain recombines TRBV7-9 with TRBJ2-7; 9 positions match TRBD2. CDR3 length equals 13 residues. Unmatched junction bases numbered 5, after V lost 8 bases and J lost 3 bases. The germline gives CDR1 SEHNR, CDR2 FQNEAQ (reference sequence).

About this clonotype: A clone one base away is much larger, so this may be a read error. V is TRBV20-1 and J is TRBJ2-5; no clear D gene. Near its end, the DNA agrees better with TRBJ2-7, so the J call may be wrong. Germline V gene data show CDR1 as DFQATT and CDR2 as SNEGSKA (reference sequence). The CDR3 sequence is 14 residues long. CDR3 protein: CCAKVSSYPLEQYF. The CDR3 DNA reads as TGCTGTGCTAAGGTTTCTTCCTACCCTCTCGAGCAGTACTTC.

CDR3 sequence reads: CASKLDRTTNEKLFF. CDR3 coding DNA: TGTGCCAGCAAATTAGACCGAACAACTAATGAAAAACTGTTTTTT. The chain employs TRBV28 and TRBJ1-4; no clear D gene. The CDR3 is 15 amino acids. With 7 bases removed from V and 0 bases from J, the gap between germline ends came to 12 bases. The germline V gene has CDR1 MDHEN and CDR2 SYDVKM.

The rearrangement uses TRBV20-1 and TRBJ2-3; 7 bases are a match to TRBD2. The ends lost 3 bases at V and 5 bases at J; junction bases unmatched: 11. The CDR3 totals 15 residues. Germline CDR1 DFQATT, CDR2 SNEGSKA (reference sequence). CDR3 nucleotide sequence: TGCAGTGCTAGGGGAGGATTGGGGGGGGGAGATACGCAGTATTTT. Amino acid sequence: CSARGGLGGGDTQYF.

This sequence joins TRBV6-5 and TRBJ2-1; perhaps D is TRBD1 or TRBD2 (7 bases each). The length of the CDR3 is 13 residues. Per the germline V gene, CDR1 is MNHEY and CDR2 is SVGAGI. V was clipped by 6 bases and J by 9 bases, with 15 bases between them. Here the CDR3 DNA reads TGTGCCAGCAGCGCAGGGGGGGGCTTTGAGCAGTTCTTC. Translated, it gives CASSAGGGFEQFF.

The chain carries TRBV6-2 or TRBV6-3 and TRBJ1-6; no reliable D call. CDR3 size: 14 residues. V was cut by 6 bases and J by 7 bases, with 13 bases left in between. Germline CDR1 reads MNHEY; CDR2 reads SVGEGT. The CDR3 DNA follows: TGTGCCAGCAGCCCTGGGTCCGGAAATTCACCCCTCCACTTT. This translates into CASSPGSGNSPLHF.

This clonotype was counted ten times or more. The V and J genes are TRBV20-1 and TRBJ2-7; TRBD2 matches at 10 bases. Trimming took 2 bases from V and 2 from J; bases not matched to a gene: 0. Germline CDR1 is DFQATT and CDR2 is SNEGSKA (reference sequence). The CDR3 runs to 13 residues. Here the CDR3 DNA reads TGCAGTGCTAGACTAGCGGGGGCCTACGAGCAGTACTTC. As protein: CSARLAGAYEQYF.

The chain is built from TRBV27 and TRBJ1-5, with a tentative D call TRBD1 (5 bases). V lost 6 bases, J lost 9 bases, and 18 bases lay in between. The CDR3 loop spans 14 amino acids. Germline V gene sequence: CDR1 MNHEY, CDR2 SMNVEV (reference sequence). CDR3 loop: CASSPSWGRVPQHF. CDR3 DNA sequence: TGTGCCAGCAGCCCGAGTTGGGGCCGAGTGCCCCAGCATTTT.

The rearrangement joins TRBV20-1 to TRBJ2-3, with no clear D. The CDR3 is 13 amino acids. V shed 2 bases and J shed 2 bases, with 8 bases lying between them. CDR1 DFQATT and CDR2 SNEGSKA come from the germline V gene (reference sequence). The CDR3 DNA sequence: TGCAGTGCTAGATGGGCGGTCACAGATACGCAGTATTTT. This sequence encodes CSARWAVTDTQYF.

A note on this clonotype: This may be a read error: a much more frequent sequence differs by one nucleotide. The rearrangement uses TRBV2 and TRBJ2-7; 7 positions agree with TRBD1. V shed 6 bases and J 7 bases; nucleotides not matched to a gene: 15. The CDR3 contains 15 residues. CDR1 and CDR2 from the germline V gene are SNHLY and FYNNEI. This chain's CDR3 is CASSPRTGAFGEQYF. For the CDR3, the DNA is TGTGCCAGCAGCCCCCGAACAGGGGCCTTCGGTGAGCAGTACTTC.

CDR3 in DNA: TGCGCCAGCAGCCAGTCCCCCGAAACCCAGTACTTC. This encodes CASSQSPETQYF. V is TRBV4-1 and J is TRBJ2-7; D is unclear. V was trimmed by 3 bases and J by 10 bases, leaving 13 bases between them. Germline V gives CDR1 MGHRA, CDR2 YSYEKL. This CDR3 spans 12 amino acids.

The table lists this clonotype with a few counts. The chain recombines TRBV2 with TRBJ1-1; D is undetermined. Germline V gene data show CDR1 as SNHLY and CDR2 as FYNNEI. V lost 2 bases and J lost 1, with 5 bases in between. The CDR3 loop spans 13 amino acids. In nucleotides, the CDR3 is TGTGCCAGCAGTGAACGTCCGAACACTGAAGCTTTCTTT. Translating it yields CASSERPNTEAFF.